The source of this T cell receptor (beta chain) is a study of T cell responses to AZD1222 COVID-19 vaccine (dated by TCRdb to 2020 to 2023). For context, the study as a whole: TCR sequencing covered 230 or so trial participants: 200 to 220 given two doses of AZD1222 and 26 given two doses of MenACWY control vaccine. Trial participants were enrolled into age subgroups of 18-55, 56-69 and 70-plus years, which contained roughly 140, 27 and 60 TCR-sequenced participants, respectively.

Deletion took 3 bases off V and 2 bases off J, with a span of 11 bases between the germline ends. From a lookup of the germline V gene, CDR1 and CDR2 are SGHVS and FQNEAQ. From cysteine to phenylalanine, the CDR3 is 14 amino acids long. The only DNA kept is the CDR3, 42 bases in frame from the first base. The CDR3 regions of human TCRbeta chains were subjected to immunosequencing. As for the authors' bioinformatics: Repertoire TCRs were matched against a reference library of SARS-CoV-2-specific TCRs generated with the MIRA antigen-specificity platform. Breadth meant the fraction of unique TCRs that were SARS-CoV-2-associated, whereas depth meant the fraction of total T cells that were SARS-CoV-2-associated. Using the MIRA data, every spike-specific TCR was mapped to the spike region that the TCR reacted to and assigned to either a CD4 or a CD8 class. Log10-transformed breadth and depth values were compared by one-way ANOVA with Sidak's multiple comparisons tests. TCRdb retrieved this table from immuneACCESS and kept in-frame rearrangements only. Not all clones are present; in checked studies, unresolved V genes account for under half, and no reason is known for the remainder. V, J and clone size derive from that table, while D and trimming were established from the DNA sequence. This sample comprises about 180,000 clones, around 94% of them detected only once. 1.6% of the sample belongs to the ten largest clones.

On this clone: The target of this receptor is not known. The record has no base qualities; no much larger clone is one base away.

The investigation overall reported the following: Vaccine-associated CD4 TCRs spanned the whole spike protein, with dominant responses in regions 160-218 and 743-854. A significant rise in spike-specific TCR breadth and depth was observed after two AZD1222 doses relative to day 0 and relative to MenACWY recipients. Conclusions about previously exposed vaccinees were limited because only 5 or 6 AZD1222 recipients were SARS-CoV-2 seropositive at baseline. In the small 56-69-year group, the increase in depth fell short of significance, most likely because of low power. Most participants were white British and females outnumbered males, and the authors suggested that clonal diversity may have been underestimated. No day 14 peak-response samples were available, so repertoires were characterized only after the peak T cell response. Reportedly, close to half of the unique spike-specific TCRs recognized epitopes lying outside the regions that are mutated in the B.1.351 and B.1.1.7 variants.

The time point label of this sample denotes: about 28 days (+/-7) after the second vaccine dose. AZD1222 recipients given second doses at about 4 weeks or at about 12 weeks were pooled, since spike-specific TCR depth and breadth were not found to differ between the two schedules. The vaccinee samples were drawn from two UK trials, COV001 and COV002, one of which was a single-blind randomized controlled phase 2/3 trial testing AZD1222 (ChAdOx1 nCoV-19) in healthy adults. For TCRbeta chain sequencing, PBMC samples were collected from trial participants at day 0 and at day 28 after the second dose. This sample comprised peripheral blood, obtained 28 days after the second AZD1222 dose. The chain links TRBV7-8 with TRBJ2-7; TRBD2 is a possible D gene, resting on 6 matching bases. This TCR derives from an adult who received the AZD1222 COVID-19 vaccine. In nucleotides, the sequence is TGTGCCAGCAGCTTGGGACTTACTACCTACGAGCAGTACTTC. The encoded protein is CASSLGLTTYEQYF.